This passage covers 10 T cell receptor beta chains from one sample sequenced in a study of PD-1 blockade in classical Hodgkin lymphoma. All the patients suffered relapse after autologous stem cell transplantation, and brentuximab vedotin exposure differed. Repertoires were generated with immunoSEQ multiplex PCR, while TCRdb's copy carries only in-frame clones and drops some. The sample comprises 8,500 to 14,000 clones, 75% of which are singletons, and under 11% rests with the top ten. Material: peripheral blood mononuclear cells (PBMCs), obtained at baseline. These receptors were taken from a human donor with classical Hodgkin lymphoma.

V gene TRBV19 combines with J gene TRBJ2-3; 7 nucleotides align to TRBD1. Per the germline V gene, CDR1 is LNHDA and CDR2 is SQIVND (reference sequence). The CDR3 is 15 residues long. The trim removed 4 bases at V and 1 base at J, leaving 5 bases unmatched. The CDR3 region is CASSKGQARTDTQYF. The CDR3 coding sequence is TGTGCCAGTAGTAAAGGACAGGCCCGCACAGATACGCAGTATTTT.

The chain has TRBV9 and TRBJ2-6; D unresolved. Germline assignment: CDR1 SGDLS and CDR2 YYNGEE. The V and J ends lost 4 bases and 2 bases respectively, with 13 bases between them. The CDR3 spans 16 residues. The CDR3 spells CASSSRMRTGANVLTF. CDR3 nucleotide sequence: TGTGCCAGCAGCTCCAGGATGCGTACTGGGGCCAACGTCCTGACTTTC.

This chain links TRBV28 with TRBJ2-7; 13 bases map to TRBD2. Germline V gene sequence: CDR1 MDHEN, CDR2 SYDVKM. The CDR3 sequence is 16 residues long. V dropped 6 bases and J dropped 4; count of bases not matched to a gene: 9. CDR3 residues: CASRALGTSGIYEQYF. CDR3 coding DNA: TGTGCCAGCAGGGCTCTCGGGACTAGCGGGATTTACGAGCAGTACTTC.

V is TRBV6-5 and J is TRBJ2-1, with D perhaps matching TRBD1 or TRBD2 (7 bases each). The CDR3 runs 15 residues. V was pared by 6 bases and J by 7 bases, with 19 bases between. Looked up from germline, CDR1 is MNHEY and CDR2 is SVGAGI. The CDR3 loop is CASRHGRRGGNEQFF. The CDR3 DNA sequence: TGTGCCAGCAGACACGGTCGCAGGGGGGGAAATGAGCAGTTCTTC.

This chain links TRBV7-9 with TRBJ2-5; D call uncertain. The J call may be mistaken, given a closer DNA end match to TRBJ2-7. The CDR3 runs to 15 residues. The germline V gene encodes CDR1 SEHNR and CDR2 FQNEAQ (reference sequence). The CDR3 here is CASSLAEGLGTEQYF. CDR3 bases: TGTGCCAGCAGCTTAGCGGAAGGGTTGGGTACCGAGCAGTACTTC.

DNA of the CDR3: TGTGCCAGTGAGCGGGAGGGGGTCGAGCAGTACTTC. Translated: CASEREGVEQYF. This chain joins TRBV28 and TRBJ2-7; TRBD2 matches 10 bases. Looked up from germline, CDR1 is MDHEN and CDR2 is SYDVKM. V lost 9 bases to trimming and J lost 6 bases; unmatched junction nucleotides: 5. The CDR3 extends over 12 amino acids.

The V gene is TRBV4-3, the J gene TRBJ1-3, with D unclear. CDR3 length equals 16 residues. V lost 0 bases and J 0 bases, leaving 9 bases between the germline ends. The germline gives CDR1 LGHNA, CDR2 YSLEER. CDR3 sequence: CASSQEYTSSGNTIYF. The CDR3 DNA reads TGCGCCAGCAGCCAAGAATATACGAGCTCTGGAAACACCATATATTTT.

The chain uses TRBV6-5 and TRBJ1-2; D not certain. This CDR3 spans 14 amino acids. Looked up from germline, CDR1 is MNHEY and CDR2 is SVGAGI. V shed 6 bases and J shed 0 bases, with 11 bases lying between them. The CDR3 DNA is TGTGCCAGCAGCCCGACGGGCGCTAACTATGGCTACACCTTC. Its translation is CASSPTGANYGYTF.

This clone was seen a few times. The rearrangement links TRBV30 to TRBJ1-1; 7 bases align to TRBD1. V shed 4 bases, J shed 0 bases, and the junction held 5 bases outside the gene matches. This CDR3 is 14 amino acids long. Germline V CDR1 and CDR2: GTSNPN, SVGIG (reference sequence). The CDR3 region is CAWNRGAMNTEAFF. CDR3 in DNA: TGTGCCTGGAACAGGGGCGCGATGAACACTGAAGCTTTCTTT.

The J gene is TRBJ2-4, the V gene TRBV2, with a possible D match to TRBD2 (5 bases). The germline V and J ends were trimmed by 0 bases and 1 base, with 13 bases remaining between them. The CDR3 is made up of 17 amino acids. From germline, CDR1 is SNHLY and CDR2 FYNNEI. DNA of the CDR3: TGTGCCAGCAGTGAAGCAGGACTCCTATACGCCAAAAACATTCAGTACTTC. This translates into CASSEAGLLYAKNIQYF.